This paragraph reports one TCR beta chain. Its antigen is unknown. V was pared by 5 bases and J by 5 bases, with 15 bases between. The germline V gene encodes CDR1 SGHVS and CDR2 FNYEAQ. This CDR3 has 14 residues. The repertoire was sequenced with immunoSEQ multiplex PCR; TCRdb's copy has only in-frame clones and lacks some. Of 2,500,000 or so clones listed, 92% are singletons. This entry belongs to a study of shared clonotypes between healthy human individuals. Broader study findings: Lower generation probabilities were found for non-shared clonotypes than for those shared by all four donors. Clonotype sharing among donors likely depends on sequencing depth. It was observed that about 5% of naive CD4 clonotypes were shared across several donors.

The donors were adults (healthy and HIV-negative) with no recent acute infections or vaccinations. The receptor's source is a man between 18 and 29 years old in good health. Some clones in this sample may be carry-over from other donors' samples. This sequence joins TRBV7-6 and TRBJ2-5; tentatively, D is TRBD2 (5 bases). Specimen: naive CD4+ T cells from PBMCs. Subset meaning: CD45RA+ positively selected. The CDR3 protein is CASSRTLSAETQYF. The DNA of the CDR3 is TGTGCCAGCAGCCGGACTCTTTCCGCGGAGACCCAGTACTTC.